Shown below are 16 T cell receptor beta chains from a single sample sequenced in a study of blood T cell repertoires in COVID-19. Profiling relied on immunoSEQ multiplex PCR, and the TCRdb table lists in-frame clones only, not all of them. The table shows about 270,000 clones, with about 89% occurring only once. Sequenced: PBMCs or T cells enriched from blood (not recorded which). Receptors originate from a woman aged 18-29 years who had recovered from COVID-19.

The rearrangement joins TRBV7-9 to TRBJ2-3, with 14 bases identical to TRBD2. With V trimmed by 5 bases and J by 3 bases, 7 bases remained unmatched. CDR1 is SEHNR, CDR2 FQNEAQ, per germline (reference sequence). The CDR3 loop spans 17 amino acids. CDR3 sequence (DNA): TGTGCCAGCAGCGGACTGGGACTAGCGGGGGTAACAGATACGCAGTATTTT. This gives the protein CASSGLGLAGVTDTQYF.

Only one count was recorded for this clone. The chain has TRBV5-1 and TRBJ1-1; no reliable D call. CDR3 length equals 13 residues. CDR1 and CDR2 (germline): SGHRS, YFSETQ. V was pared by 0 bases and J by 3 bases, with 6 bases between. The CDR3 here is CASSLATDTEAFF. As DNA, the CDR3 is TGCGCCAGCAGCTTGGCCACAGACACTGAAGCTTTCTTT.

This chain connects TRBV2 to TRBJ2-2; D gene unclear. The CDR3 totals 14 residues. Germline V lookup: CDR1 SNHLY, CDR2 FYNNEI. V shed 3 bases and J shed 7 bases, with 12 bases lying between them. The CDR3 nucleotides are TGTGCCAGCAGTGACTCCCCTCAGGTCGGGGAGCTGTTTTTT. Protein: CASSDSPQVGELFF.

This chain joins TRBV19 and TRBJ1-1, with D possibly matching TRBD1 (5 bases). V was trimmed by 3 bases and J by 4 bases, leaving 21 bases between them. The CDR3 is 17 residues long. The germline V gene encodes CDR1 LNHDA and CDR2 SQIVND (reference sequence). The CDR3 protein is CASSIKLLSGKGTEAFF. The CDR3 DNA reads TGTGCCAGTAGTATTAAACTTCTTTCAGGGAAGGGCACTGAAGCTTTCTTT.

CDR3 protein: CASSSAGTGDGYTF. The DNA for the CDR3 is TGTGCCAGCAGTTCTGCCGGGACAGGGGACGGCTACACCTTC. The rearrangement links TRBV27 to TRBJ1-2, with TRBD1 matching over 10 bases. From germline, CDR1 is MNHEY and CDR2 SMNVEV (reference sequence). There are 14 residues in the CDR3. With V trimmed by 4 bases and J by 8 bases, 7 bases remained unmatched.

The CDR3 bases are TGCGCCAGCAGCCAAGTGCTAGGTGGGGCTTTCTTT. Translated, it gives CASSQVLGGAFF. The genes are TRBV4-1 and TRBJ1-1; D unresolved. CDR3 size: 12 residues. The V end lost 1 base, the J end lost 11 bases, and 11 bases lay between the germline ends. Per the germline V gene, CDR1 is MGHRA and CDR2 is YSYEKL.

The chain uses TRBV4-1 and TRBJ2-1, with 11 bases lining up with TRBD2. V lost 2 bases to trimming and J lost 7 bases; unmatched junction nucleotides: 7. Per germline, CDR1 MGHRA and CDR2 YSYEKL. The CDR3 length is 16 residues. The CDR3 DNA reads as TGCGCCAGCAGCCAACCGGTAGCGGGGGGGCGTAATGAGCAGTTCTTC. Amino acids: CASSQPVAGGRNEQFF.

This chain links TRBV18 with TRBJ2-3; D may be TRBD1 (5 bases). With 4 bases removed from V and 2 bases from J, the gap between germline ends came to 10 bases. The CDR3 contains 14 residues. Germline CDR1 reads KGHSH; CDR2 reads LQKENI. CDR3 amino acids: CASSHDSNTDTQYF. DNA of the CDR3: TGTGCCAGCTCACATGACAGTAACACAGATACGCAGTATTTT. The variable domain in full, completed from reference TRBV18 and TRBJ2-3, reads NAGVMQNPRHLVRRRGQEARLRCSPMKGHSHVYWYRQLPEEGLKFMVYLQKENIIDESGMPKERFSAEFPKEGPSILRIQQVVRGDSAAYFCASSHDSNTDTQYFGPGTRLTVL.

The gene calls are TRBV7-2 and TRBJ2-7; the D gene is possibly TRBD1 (6 bases). The ends were cut back, 5 bases at V and 0 bases at J, with 8 bases in the middle. The CDR3 spans 13 residues. CDR1 is SGHTA and CDR2 is FQGNSA in the germline V gene. The CDR3 DNA is TGTGCCAGCAGCCCGGACAGCTCCTACGAGCAGTACTTC. It yields the protein CASSPDSSYEQYF. Looking up the rest from reference TRBV7-2 and TRBJ2-7 gives the full variable domain: GAGVSQSPSNKVTEKGKDVELRCDPISGHTALYWYRQSLGQGLEFLIYFQGNSAPDKSGLPSDRFSAERTGGSVSTLTIQRTQQEDSAVYLCASSPDSSYEQYFGPGTRLTVT.

This clone was recorded a few times. The CDR3 sequence is CASSIQGHNEQYF. Written as DNA, the CDR3 is TGTGCCAGTAGTATTCAGGGGCATAACGAGCAGTACTTC. This rearrangement joins TRBV19 to TRBJ2-7; tentatively, D is TRBD1 (6 bases). The CDR3 runs 13 residues. Trimming cost V 3 bases and J 5 bases, with 11 bases left between them. CDR1 LNHDA and CDR2 SQIVND come from the germline V gene (reference sequence).

The sample holds one count of this clone. The rearrangement uses TRBV30 and TRBJ2-7, with 11 bases matching TRBD2. This CDR3 is 15 amino acids long. Trimming cost V 0 bases and J 0 bases; bases outside gene matches: 1. From germline, CDR1 is GTSNPN and CDR2 SVGIG (reference sequence). In DNA form, the CDR3 reads TGTGCCTGGAGTGTAGGACTAGCGGGCTCCTACGAGCAGTACTTC. Amino acid sequence: CAWSVGLAGSYEQYF.

Many counts were recorded for this clone. This rearrangement joins TRBV27 to TRBJ1-6; TRBD1 matches 8 bases. Per germline, CDR1 MNHEY and CDR2 SMNVEV (reference sequence). This CDR3 has 15 amino acids. The V and J ends lost 5 bases and 7 bases, in that order; junction bases with no gene match: 7. The CDR3 nucleotides read TGTGCCAGCAGTGTCCGGACAGGGAGCAATTCACCCCTCCACTTT. Its translation is CASSVRTGSNSPLHF.

In DNA, the CDR3 is TGTGCCACCGGTACTGCTGGGGCCAACGTCCTGACTTTC. Translating gives CATGTAGANVLTF. The chain links TRBV13 to TRBJ2-6; D remains unclear. The V gene's germline CDR1 is PRHDT and CDR2 FYEKMQ (reference sequence). Trimming left V 10 bases short and J 2 bases short, with 9 bases between. The CDR3 length is 13 residues.

The rearrangement uses TRBV6-1 and TRBJ2-1, with a tentative D call TRBD1 (6 bases). CDR3 length equals 16 residues. V was clipped by 4 bases and J by 0 bases, with 13 bases between them. Germline V gene data show CDR1 as MNHNS and CDR2 as SASEGT. The DNA of the CDR3 is TGTGCCAGCAGTGTTGGACAGTTCAGCTCCTACAATGAGCAGTTCTTC. Its translation: CASSVGQFSSYNEQFF.

The chain combines TRBV9 with TRBJ1-6; 8 nucleotides match TRBD1. The germline V gene has CDR1 SGDLS and CDR2 YYNGEE. This CDR3 is 15 amino acids long. J was trimmed by 5 bases and V by 0 bases; bases with no gene match: 1. The DNA of the CDR3 is TGTGCCAGCAGCGTAGAGGGACAGGATAATTCACCCCTCCACTTT. This gives the protein CASSVEGQDNSPLHF. The full variable domain, completed using reference TRBV9 and TRBJ1-6, is DSGVTQTPKHLITATGQRVTLRCSPRSGDLSVYWYQQSLDQGLQFLIQYYNGEERAKGNILERFSAQQFPDLHSELNLSSLELGDSALYFCASSVEGQDNSPLHFGNGTRLTVT.

The chain carries TRBV19 and TRBJ1-5; TRBD1 is a possible D gene (6 bases). V lost 2 bases and J lost 0, with 17 bases in between. Germline values: CDR1 LNHDA, CDR2 SQIVND (reference sequence). The CDR3 extends over 18 amino acids. CDR3 bases: TGTGCCAGTAGTATAACAGGAGACAGGTTCTATAGCAATCAGCCCCAGCATTTT. Protein: CASSITGDRFYSNQPQHF.